These 32 T cell receptor beta chains were sequenced from one sample in a study of graft-versus-host responses after intestinal transplantation. Some clones are missing from TCRdb's copy, which holds only in-frame ones; the method was immunoSEQ multiplex PCR. The data contain over 85,000 clones, about 95% of them singletons. For these receptors, no antigen is known. Sequencing was performed on unstimulated CD4+ T cells sorted from spleen or lymph node cells, taken before transplant. These receptors were obtained from a human donor who was the organ donor for an intestinal transplant.

There are a few counts of this clone. The V and J genes are TRBV7-3 and TRBJ2-5, with D uncertain. The ends were cut back, 2 bases at V and 5 bases at J, with 3 bases in the middle. The CDR3 is 11 amino acids. Germline V gene lookup returns CDR1 SGHTA and CDR2 FQGTGA. The CDR3 loop reads CASSLAETQYF. Here the CDR3 DNA reads TGTGCCAGCAGCTTAGCGGAGACCCAGTACTTC.

The gene calls are TRBV11-2 and TRBJ2-4, with D tentatively TRBD1 (6 bases). The germline V gene has CDR1 SGHAT and CDR2 FQNNGV. There are 17 residues in the CDR3. With 2 bases removed from V and 0 bases from J, the gap between germline ends came to 14 bases. The CDR3 sequence: CASSLRQGPLAKNIQYF. The CDR3 DNA is TGTGCCAGCAGCTTACGGCAGGGGCCCTTAGCCAAAAACATTCAGTACTTC.

This chain links TRBV28 with TRBJ2-5, with TRBD1 matching over 7 bases. Trimming at V came to 7 bases and at J to 5 bases, leaving 7 bases not matched to a gene. Germline loops: CDR1 MDHEN, CDR2 SYDVKM. This CDR3 region has 13 residues. The CDR3 is CASNRGGKETQYF. The CDR3 bases are TGTGCCAGCAACCGAGGGGGCAAGGAGACCCAGTACTTC.

V gene TRBV11-2 combines with J gene TRBJ2-1; 7 bases align to TRBD1. Looked up from germline, CDR1 is SGHAT and CDR2 is FQNNGV. The length of the CDR3 is 18 residues. V trimming: 3 bases; J trimming: 4 bases; junction bases outside the gene matches: 15. DNA of the CDR3: TGTGCCAGCAGCTTGTCGAAAACAGGGGCCCCCGCTTACAATGAGCAGTTCTTC. It codes for CASSLSKTGAPAYNEQFF.

This clone was recorded once. At one end the junction does not follow the germline gene, possibly because of a read error. The V gene is TRBV30, the J gene TRBJ2-5; no definite D call. This CDR3 has 11 residues. From germline, CDR1 is GTSNPN and CDR2 SVGIG (reference sequence). The CDR3, as DNA: TGTGCCTGGAGTCCCCAAGGGACCCAGTACTTC. Its protein product is CAWSPQGTQYF. The full variable domain, in which reference TRBV30 and TRBJ2-5 provide the parts outside the CDR3, is SQTIHQWPATLVQPVGSPLSLECTVEGTSNPNLYWYRQAAGRGLQLLFYSVGIGQISSEVPQNLSASRPQDRQFILSSKKLLLSDSGFYLCAWSPQGTQYFGPGTRLLVL.

The genes are TRBV5-5 and TRBJ2-5; D uncertain. V dropped 4 bases and J dropped 3 bases, with 16 bases sitting between them. Germline-derived CDR1 and CDR2 are SGHKS and YYEKEE (reference sequence). There are 15 residues in the CDR3. CDR3 loop: CASSNAFGAKETQYF. The CDR3 nucleotides read TGTGCCAGCAGCAACGCCTTTGGAGCTAAAGAGACCCAGTACTTC.

The chain combines TRBV19 with TRBJ1-5; TRBD1 agrees at 11 bases. The CDR3 totals 17 residues. Unmatched junction bases numbered 12, after V lost 5 bases and J lost 6 bases. CDR1 is LNHDA, CDR2 SQIVND, per germline (reference sequence). CDR3 bases: TGTGCCAGTAGTGTCCTAACCGGGACAGGGGGGGGTCAGCCCCAGCATTTT. Its translation: CASSVLTGTGGGQPQHF. Based on the CDR3 plus reference TRBV19 and TRBJ1-5, the full variable domain is DGGITQSPKYLFRKEGQNVTLSCEQNLNHDAMYWYRQDPGQGLRLIYYSQIVNDFQKGDIAEGYSVSREKKESFPLTVTSAQKNPTAFYLCASSVLTGTGGGQPQHFGDGTRLSIL.

The J gene is TRBJ1-5, the V gene TRBV5-6; tentatively, D is TRBD1 (5 bases). CDR1 SGHDT and CDR2 YYEEEE come from the germline V gene. V was trimmed by 3 bases and J by 2 bases, leaving 12 bases between them. There are 15 residues in the CDR3. DNA of the CDR3: TGTGCCAGCAGCTCGAAAGGGGACGGCAATCAGCCCCAGCATTTT. It translates to CASSSKGDGNQPQHF.

This clone occurred once. This rearrangement joins TRBV9 to TRBJ2-1; 10 positions agree with TRBD1. This CDR3 is 17 amino acids long. Looked up from germline, CDR1 is SGDLS and CDR2 is YYNGEE. The J segment lost 7 bases and the V segment lost 3 bases, leaving 13 bases of the junction unmatched. The CDR3 DNA reads as TGTGCCAGCAGCGCGGACAGGGGGTTTTCTCAGAGGAATGAGCAGTTCTTC. The encoded protein is CASSADRGFSQRNEQFF.

This rearrangement joins TRBV19 to TRBJ1-3; 8 bases are shared with TRBD1. Germline-derived CDR1 and CDR2 are LNHDA and SQIVND (reference sequence). This CDR3 is 14 amino acids long. J was trimmed by 2 bases and V by 6 bases; bases with no gene match: 3. The CDR3 region is CASSRTGPGNTIYF. The DNA for the CDR3 is TGTGCCAGTAGCAGGACAGGGCCTGGAAACACCATATATTTT.

The chain uses TRBV6-5 and TRBJ1-2; 7 positions agree with TRBD1. This CDR3 has 15 residues. V dropped 5 bases and J dropped 2; count of bases not matched to a gene: 8. In germline, CDR1 is MNHEY, CDR2 SVGAGI. For the CDR3, the DNA is TGTGCCAGCAGTCCTTGGACAGGCAGAAACTATGGCTACACCTTC. This sequence encodes CASSPWTGRNYGYTF.

This clone was seen once. V and J are TRBV5-1 and TRBJ1-1; no clear D. With 4 bases removed from V and 0 bases from J, the gap between germline ends came to 7 bases. Looked up from germline, CDR1 is SGHRS and CDR2 is YFSETQ. The CDR3 is 13 residues long. CDR3 in amino acids: CASSIGLNTEAFF. DNA of the CDR3: TGCGCCAGCAGCATTGGGTTGAACACTGAAGCTTTCTTT.

This clone has just one count. The chain combines TRBV4-1 with TRBJ2-2; D call uncertain. The germline V gene has CDR1 MGHRA and CDR2 YSYEKL. V lost 0 bases, J lost 7 bases, and 12 bases lay in between. CDR3 length: 15 amino acids. CDR3 in amino acids: CASSQDLRIGGELFF. The CDR3 DNA reads TGCGCCAGCAGCCAAGATTTAAGGATCGGCGGGGAGCTGTTTTTT.

This chain links TRBV30 with TRBJ2-1; 7 nucleotides agree with TRBD2. Germline values: CDR1 GTSNPN, CDR2 SVGIG (reference sequence). This CDR3 is built from 14 residues. V lost 3 bases and J lost 5; bases outside the gene matches: 7. CDR3 protein: CAWSAGTINNEQFF. CDR3 nucleotide sequence: TGTGCCTGGAGCGCCGGGACTATTAACAATGAGCAGTTCTTC. The variable domain in full, completed from reference TRBV30 and TRBJ2-1, reads SQTIHQWPATLVQPVGSPLSLECTVEGTSNPNLYWYRQAAGRGLQLLFYSVGIGQISSEVPQNLSASRPQDRQFILSSKKLLLSDSGFYLCAWSAGTINNEQFFGPGTRLTVL.

The chain carries TRBV7-2 and TRBJ1-3, with no clear D. This CDR3 is built from 15 residues. Germline CDR1 is SGHTA and CDR2 is FQGNSA. V dropped 1 base and J dropped 0 bases, with 7 bases sitting between them. CDR3 nucleotide sequence: TGTGCCAGCAGCTTAGTGATAGTCTCTGGAAACACCATATATTTT. Its translation: CASSLVIVSGNTIYF.

The chain uses TRBV11-2 and TRBJ2-7; 11 nucleotides align to TRBD1. This CDR3 spans 14 amino acids. V gave up 5 bases and J gave up 3 bases; unmatched junction bases: 3. Germline V gene lookup returns CDR1 SGHAT and CDR2 FQNNGV. The CDR3 reads CASSGGTGGYEQYF. CDR3 coding DNA: TGTGCCAGCAGCGGCGGGACAGGGGGCTACGAGCAGTACTTC.

Only a few counts were recorded for this clone. J is TRBJ1-3 and V is TRBV6-6; weak D call: TRBD1 (5 bases). CDR3 length: 13 residues. Trimming shortened V by 7 bases and J by 0 bases, and 7 bases separated the two germline ends. Germline V gene sequence: CDR1 MNHNY, CDR2 SVGAGI (reference sequence). The CDR3 region has the DNA TGTGCCAGCACCAGGGCCTCTGGAAACACCATATATTTT. Its translation is CASTRASGNTIYF.

The chain is built from TRBV29-1 and TRBJ1-2; D is undetermined. The germline V gene encodes CDR1 SQVTM and CDR2 ANQGSEA. The germline V and J ends were trimmed by 7 bases and 6 bases, with 15 bases remaining between them. The CDR3 is made up of 12 amino acids. The CDR3 region is CSDLSGEDGYTF. The DNA of the CDR3 is TGCAGCGATCTGTCCGGGGAGGATGGCTACACCTTC.

V gene TRBV5-1 combines with J gene TRBJ1-6; D is ambiguous. This CDR3 contains 15 residues. Between the trimmed V and J ends, which lost 0 bases and 7 bases, there was a span of 11 bases. Germline CDR1 is SGHRS and CDR2 is YFSETQ. The CDR3 DNA sequence: TGCGCCAGCAGCTTGGAGGACGGGGTAAATTCACCCCTCCACTTT. Protein: CASSLEDGVNSPLHF.

V gene TRBV2 combines with J gene TRBJ2-5; no clear D. Deletions cut 4 bases from V and 0 bases from J, with 6 bases between. Per germline, CDR1 SNHLY and CDR2 FYNNEI. The CDR3 covers 13 residues. CDR3 nucleotides: TGTGCCAGCAGTGGCGCAAACCAAGAGACCCAGTACTTC. Its translation is CASSGANQETQYF.

The chain links TRBV9 to TRBJ2-1; D call uncertain. The CDR3 runs 13 residues. Deletions cut 0 bases from V and 9 bases from J, with 10 bases between. Germline-derived CDR1 and CDR2 are SGDLS and YYNGEE. This CDR3 is CASSVGQSLEQFF. In DNA, the CDR3 is TGTGCCAGCAGCGTAGGTCAGTCCCTTGAGCAGTTCTTC.

The rearrangement joins TRBV2 to TRBJ1-5, with D unclear. This CDR3 is built from 12 residues. CDR1 and CDR2 (germline): SNHLY, FYNNEI. V lost 2 bases and J 9 bases, leaving 8 bases between the germline ends. CDR3 sequence reads: CASSESEWPQHF. As DNA, the CDR3 is TGTGCCAGCAGTGAATCGGAGTGGCCCCAGCATTTT.

The V gene is TRBV4-1, the J gene TRBJ2-3; 9 bases agree with TRBD2. Germline V lookup: CDR1 MGHRA, CDR2 YSYEKL. J gave up 4 bases and V 1 base, and 12 bases lay outside the gene matches. The CDR3 contains 18 residues. CDR3 amino acids: CASSQVRGAGGRADTQYF. The DNA of the CDR3 is TGCGCCAGCAGCCAAGTGAGGGGCGCGGGGGGGCGTGCAGATACGCAGTATTTT.

The CDR3 DNA reads as TGTGCCAGCAGCCCAGGGGCGGGACAGGGGATTTCACCCCTCCACTTT. This codes for CASSPGAGQGISPLHF. V and J are TRBV11-3 and TRBJ1-6, with 10 bases identical to TRBD1. The V segment lost 5 bases and the J segment 9 bases; nucleotides outside the gene matches: 10. The CDR3 extends over 16 amino acids. Germline V gene lookup returns CDR1 SGHNT and CDR2 YENEEA.

J is TRBJ1-4 and V is TRBV5-5; tentatively, D is TRBD1 (6 bases). The V gene lost 3 bases and the J gene lost 2 bases, with 11 bases spanning the gap. Germline CDR1 is SGHKS and CDR2 is YYEKEE (reference sequence). The CDR3 loop spans 15 amino acids. The CDR3 DNA reads TGTGCCAGCAGCTGGGGAACAGGGACTAATGAAAAACTGTTTTTT. This encodes CASSWGTGTNEKLFF.

The rearrangement uses TRBV5-5 and TRBJ2-2; D is undetermined. Germline V gives CDR1 SGHKS, CDR2 YYEKEE (reference sequence). V was trimmed by 1 base and J by 1 base, leaving 8 bases between them. The CDR3 length is 15 residues. CDR3 sequence: CASSLFYLNTGELFF. The CDR3, as DNA: TGTGCCAGCAGCTTGTTTTACCTGAACACCGGGGAGCTGTTTTTT.

The chain combines TRBV5-6 with TRBJ1-5; D unresolved. V lost 3 bases and J lost 1, with 8 bases in between. This CDR3 has 14 residues. In germline, CDR1 is SGHDT, CDR2 YYEEEE. The CDR3 coding sequence is TGTGCCAGCAGCTCATGGGAGAGCAATCAGCCCCAGCATTTT. It is translated as CASSSWESNQPQHF.

V and J are TRBV28 and TRBJ2-7, with TRBD1 identical over 10 bases. V lost 7 bases to trimming and J lost 0 bases; unmatched junction nucleotides: 12. Germline CDR1 is MDHEN and CDR2 is SYDVKM. The CDR3 runs to 17 residues. The CDR3 here is CASITGTGVPSSYEQYF. DNA of the CDR3: TGTGCCAGCATTACCGGGACAGGGGTCCCCAGCTCCTACGAGCAGTACTTC.

This clone has a single count. The chain employs TRBV19 and TRBJ1-6, with D unclear. V was clipped by 5 bases and J by 13 bases, with 12 bases between them. The CDR3 runs to 12 residues. Germline CDR1 and CDR2: LNHDA and SQIVND (reference sequence). In DNA, the CDR3 is TGTGCCAGTAGTCGACAAATTGGGCCCCTCCACTTT. This translates into CASSRQIGPLHF.

The chain uses TRBV5-6 and TRBJ2-1, with 8 nucleotides matching TRBD2. The germline gives CDR1 SGHDT, CDR2 YYEEEE. With V trimmed by 0 bases and J by 3 bases, 14 bases remained unmatched. This CDR3 spans 19 amino acids. CDR3 sequence reads: CASSLVRFPGLAGYNEQFF. Written as DNA, the CDR3 is TGTGCCAGCAGCTTGGTTCGGTTTCCAGGACTAGCAGGCTACAATGAGCAGTTCTTC.

The rearrangement uses TRBV9 and TRBJ1-3, with a possible D match to TRBD1 (6 bases). CDR1 is SGDLS, CDR2 YYNGEE, per germline. Trimming took off 0 bases at V and 4 bases at J, with 8 bases between the two ends. The CDR3 is made up of 14 amino acids. This CDR3 is CASSVDRVGNTIYF. The CDR3 DNA sequence: TGTGCCAGCAGCGTAGACAGGGTCGGAAACACCATATATTTT.

The rearrangement links TRBV18 to TRBJ2-5, with 7 bases aligning to TRBD2. The CDR3 sequence is 14 residues long. Trimming removed 0 bases from V and 4 bases from J; junction bases left unmatched: 2. Germline CDR1 KGHSH, CDR2 LQKENI. In DNA, the CDR3 is TGTGCCAGCTCACCACCGCCGGGGGGAGAGACCCAGTACTTC. It is translated as CASSPPPGGETQYF.